A selection of T cell receptor beta chains follows, all from one sample in a study of vaccination and CD4 T cells after COVID-19. No antigen has been identified for these receptors. From the PCR reads, TCRdb called clonotypes with MiXCR, one entry per CDR3 protein. The data hold about 20,000 distinct CDR3 sequences, with about a third observed a single time. Sample: CD4+ T cells from blood, cultured in vitro, taken about 7 months after SARS-CoV-2 vaccination. The receptors derive from a human donor who had recovered from COVID-19. Both conserved end residues are part of each CDR3. A D gene is named only where the DNA matches it firmly. The size of a clone is reported for some rows only, either as once, few or many, or as a class for expanded clones.

size	V	D	J	CDR3	DNA
NA	TRBV5-4	NA	TRBJ2-5	CASSQASGTQETQYF	TGTGCCAGCAGCCAAGCGTCGGGGACCCAAGAGACCCAGTACTTC
NA	TRBV5-4	NA	TRBJ2-7	CASRSSLGEQYF	TGTGCCAGCAGGTCTAGCCTGGGGGAGCAGTACTTC
NA	TRBV6-1	TRBD2	TRBJ2-1	CASSRTSRYNEQFF	TGTGCCAGCAGTCGGACTAGTCGGTACAATGAGCAGTTCTTC
few	TRBV6-1	TRBD2	TRBJ2-7	CASKLSGTSGIFYEQYF	TGTGCCAGCAAACTCTCCGGGACTAGCGGGATTTTCTACGAGCAGTACTTC
NA	TRBV7-9	NA	TRBJ2-2	CASSSEYTGELFF	TGTGCCAGCAGCTCGGAGTACACCGGGGAGCTGTTTTTT
NA	TRBV2	NA	TRBJ1-5	CASSEERAGVNQPQHF	TGTGCCAGCAGTGAAGAAAGGGCAGGGGTCAATCAGCCCCAGCATTTT
few	TRBV7-3	TRBD2	TRBJ2-1	CASSSWTSGRTRFF	TGTGCCAGCAGCTCCTGGACTAGCGGGAGAACACGGTTCTTC
few	TRBV6-2/TRBV6-3	NA	TRBJ1-5	CASRETGLSNQPQHF	TGTGCCAGCAGGGAGACAGGTCTGAGCAATCAGCCCCAGCATTTT
few	TRBV10-3	NA	TRBJ2-2	CAIKQQANTGELFF	TGTGCCATCAAACAACAGGCGAACACCGGGGAGCTGTTTTTT
NA	TRBV7-8	TRBD2	TRBJ2-1	CASSPGLLNNEQFF	TGTGCCAGCAGCCCGGGACTATTGAACAATGAGCAGTTCTTC
NA	TRBV7-9	TRBD1	TRBJ2-3	CASSFPGQGIDTQYF	TGTGCCAGCAGCTTCCCGGGACAGGGGATAGATACGCAGTATTTT
NA	TRBV7-6	TRBD2	TRBJ2-3	CASSPSAGADTQYF	TGTGCCAGCAGCCCTTCAGCGGGAGCAGATACGCAGTATTTT
NA	TRBV19	TRBD1	TRBJ1-5	CASSFSTGGWPQHF	TGTGCCAGTAGTTTCTCGACAGGGGGCTGGCCCCAGCATTTT
NA	TRBV28	NA	TRBJ2-7	CATADLRDAAKYEQYF	TGTGCTACTGCCGACCTCCGGGACGCTGCGAAGTACGAGCAGTACTTC
few	TRBV20-1	TRBD2	TRBJ2-5	CSATSRDYRETQYF	TGCAGTGCTACCTCCCGGGACTATCGGGAGACCCAGTACTTC
NA	TRBV24-1	TRBD2	TRBJ2-1	CATSAPSGQGDGEQFF	TGTGCCACCAGTGCCCCTAGCGGGCAAGGAGATGGTGAGCAGTTCTTC
NA	TRBV20-1	TRBD1	TRBJ2-3	CSARDTDRGRADTQYF	TGCAGTGCTAGAGATACCGACAGGGGTAGGGCAGATACGCAGTATTTT
NA	TRBV5-4	NA	TRBJ2-2	CASSLEGQIGELFF	TGTGCCAGCAGCTTGGAGGGTCAAATCGGGGAGCTGTTTTTT
few	TRBV20-1	TRBD1	TRBJ1-5	CSARGRGQGAWSNQPQHF	TGCAGTGCTAGGGGACGGGGGCAGGGGGCTTGGAGCAATCAGCCCCAGCATTTT
NA	TRBV28	TRBD2	TRBJ2-7	CASSSSGTMGYEQYF	TGTGCCAGCAGTTCATCCGGGACTATGGGCTACGAGCAGTACTTC
NA	TRBV6-1	TRBD1	TRBJ1-6	CATQGDSTNSPLHF	TGTGCCACCCAGGGGGACAGCACTAATTCACCCCTCCACTTT
few	TRBV20-1	NA	TRBJ1-5	CSARRLRNQPQHF	TGCAGTGCTAGAAGACTACGCAATCAGCCCCAGCATTTT
few	TRBV30	NA	TRBJ1-1	CAWSVLSGLNTEAFF	TGTGCCTGGAGTGTACTATCTGGGCTGAACACTGAAGCTTTCTTT
NA	TRBV5-4	TRBD2	TRBJ2-1	CASSLPTSGNNEQFF	TGTGCCAGCAGCTTACCGACTAGCGGGAACAATGAGCAGTTCTTC
NA	TRBV6-1	TRBD1	TRBJ2-7	CASRNGQGAFGEQYF	TGTGCCAGCAGGAATGGACAGGGGGCGTTTGGCGAGCAGTACTTC
few	TRBV25-1	TRBD1	TRBJ2-1	CASSETLGQGASKDEQFF	TGTGCCAGCAGTGAAACCTTAGGACAGGGGGCTTCCAAGGATGAGCAGTTCTTC
NA	TRBV19	NA	TRBJ1-3	CASKPGPRYTIYF	TGTGCCAGTAAACCGGGCCCACGGTACACCATATATTTT
NA	TRBV7-2	NA	TRBJ1-6	CASSSYNSPLHF	TGTGCCAGCAGCTCCTATAATTCACCCCTCCACTTT
NA	TRBV12-3/TRBV12-4	NA	TRBJ1-5	CASSLAGQPQHF	TGTGCCAGCAGTTTGGCAGGACAGCCCCAGCATTTT
NA	TRBV20-1	TRBD1	TRBJ1-2	CSAREGRGTGDSYGYTF	TGCAGTGCTAGAGAAGGCCGGGGGACAGGGGACAGCTATGGCTACACCTTC
once	TRBV7-8	TRBD1	TRBJ2-5	CASSWGQGLGQETQYF	TGTGCCAGCAGCTGGGGACAGGGTTTAGGGCAAGAGACCCAGTACTTC
few	TRBV7-9	TRBD2	TRBJ2-7	CASSVTSGRARSYEQYF	TGTGCCAGCAGCGTGACTAGCGGGAGGGCCCGCTCCTACGAGCAGTACTTC
NA	TRBV10-3	NA	TRBJ1-5	CAISALGPSNQPQHF	TGTGCCATCAGTGCTCTGGGACCTAGCAATCAGCCCCAGCATTTT
NA	TRBV10-1	NA	TRBJ2-3	CASRKDLAGTDTQYF	TGCGCCAGCCGGAAGGACTTAGCGGGCACAGATACGCAGTATTTT
few	TRBV20-1	NA	TRBJ2-5	CSAPEPRVQETQYF	TGCAGTGCTCCCGAACCTAGGGTTCAAGAGACCCAGTACTTC
NA	TRBV6-1	NA	TRBJ2-7	CASRESTSYEQYF	TGTGCCAGCAGGGAATCGACATCCTACGAGCAGTACTTC
NA	TRBV2	NA	TRBJ2-3	CASSEDRTDTQYF	TGTGCCAGCAGTGAAGACCGGACAGATACGCAGTATTTT
NA	TRBV6-5	TRBD2	TRBJ2-7	CASSYSSGLAGGNYEQYF	TGTGCCAGCAGTTACTCCTCGGGACTAGCGGGAGGGAACTACGAGCAGTACTTC
few	TRBV7-2	NA	TRBJ1-1	CASRAGRDSPLF	TGTGCCAGCAGGGCCGGGCGTGATTCTCCCCTATTT
NA	TRBV9	NA	TRBJ1-6	CASSVTLGTSPLHF	TGTGCCAGCAGCGTAACTCTGGGAACTTCACCCCTCCACTTT
NA	TRBV19	NA	TRBJ2-5	CASSIVGAGVKTQYF	TGTGCCAGTAGTATAGTTGGGGCAGGGGTAAAGACCCAGTACTTC
NA	TRBV19	NA	TRBJ1-5	CASSHVSQGDQPQHF	TGTGCCAGTAGTCATGTCTCCCAGGGCGATCAGCCCCAGCATTTT
few	TRBV6-1	NA	TRBJ1-5	CASSLGGGTATGPQHF	TGTGCCAGCAGCTTAGGGGGAGGGACCGCCACGGGGCCCCAGCATTTT
NA	TRBV20-1	TRBD2	TRBJ2-1	CSALAGEVYNEQFF	TGCAGTGCCTTAGCGGGAGAAGTCTACAATGAGCAGTTCTTC
NA	TRBV15	NA	TRBJ2-1	CATSPGSYNEQFF	TGTGCCACCAGCCCCGGCTCCTACAATGAGCAGTTCTTC
NA	TRBV27	NA	TRBJ2-1	CASSSGVYNEQFF	TGTGCCAGCAGTTCCGGAGTCTACAATGAGCAGTTCTTC
NA	TRBV24-1	NA	TRBJ1-2	CATSESGSYGYTF	TGTGCCACCAGTGAATCGGGGAGCTATGGCTACACCTTC
once	TRBV10-1	NA	TRBJ2-2	CASSVDSNPTGELFF	TGCGCCAGCAGTGTGGACAGTAACCCCACCGGGGAGCTGTTTTTT
NA	TRBV18	NA	TRBJ2-3	CASSQGPMGPDTQYF	TGTGCCAGCTCACAGGGGCCGATGGGACCAGATACGCAGTATTTT
NA	TRBV7-9	TRBD2	TRBJ2-7	CASSLAWRGAKNEQYF	TGTGCCAGCAGCTTAGCTTGGCGGGGGGCGAAGAACGAGCAGTACTTC
NA	TRBV7-9	NA	TRBJ2-1	CASSRGPGNEQFF	TGTGCCAGCAGCCGGGGACCTGGAAATGAGCAGTTCTTC